The rows below give T cell receptor beta chains drawn from one sample of a study of OX40 agonist ivuxolimab in advanced cancers. Data came from immunoSEQ multiplex PCR; TCRdb stores just in-frame clones and leaves some out. The table has more than 60,000 clones, about 89% seen once. The source material was CD4+ or CD8+ T cells sorted from blood, sampled in a trial of the OX40 agonist ivuxolimab. Every receptor here comes from an adult with an advanced solid tumor such as melanoma, head and neck, liver or kidney cancer. Both conserved end residues are part of each CDR3. The order of the fields is V gene, D gene, CDR3 protein. D genes are given only for firm matches.

V: TRBV11-2
D: -
CDR3: CASSLGLASKQFF

V: TRBV30
D: TRBD1
CDR3: CALPRDSNYGYTF

V: TRBV6-1
D: -
CDR3: CASSEGGSLSYNSPLHF

V: TRBV11-2
D: -
CDR3: CASSLARGDYEQYF

V: TRBV4-2
D: -
CDR3: CASSLGGEQYF

V: TRBV20-1
D: -
CDR3: CSALTVYEQYF

V: TRBV7-9
D: TRBD1
CDR3: CASSPDRAIAPLHF

V: TRBV7-3
D: TRBD2
CDR3: CASSPSSGSYEQYF

V: TRBV6-5
D: -
CDR3: CASSYVGSTDTQYF

V: TRBV7-2
D: -
CDR3: CASSPNGNTIYF

V: TRBV13
D: TRBD1
CDR3: CASSPGRLQGGHYGYTF

V: TRBV27
D: TRBD2
CDR3: CASSLMASGISYNEQFF

V: TRBV6-5
D: -
CDR3: CASSYVLGVSSPLHF

V: TRBV29-1
D: TRBD1
CDR3: CSVGTGSYEQYF

V: TRBV27
D: -
CDR3: CASSLSWARAHNEQFF

V: TRBV2
D: -
CDR3: CASSEVTSYNEQFF

V: TRBV18
D: -
CDR3: CASSPPRTRVENEQYF

V: TRBV5-6
D: TRBD2
CDR3: CASSLGLAGISTDTQYF

V: TRBV6-5
D: -
CDR3: CASSRGEIGNQPQHF

V: TRBV5-4
D: TRBD1
CDR3: CASSSKGTGWSYEQYF

V: TRBV6-5
D: TRBD1
CDR3: CASSYLGQGSSPQHF

V: TRBV6-5
D: -
CDR3: CASSSPTSVSGEAFF

V: TRBV4-1
D: -
CDR3: CASSQESTTPHYEQYF

V: TRBV9
D: TRBD2
CDR3: CASSQSGGENTQYF

V: TRBV4-3
D: -
CDR3: CASSQDVRMKVTEAFF

V: TRBV5-4
D: TRBD2
CDR3: CASSPPGGSYNEQFF

V: TRBV6-1
D: -
CDR3: CASSEWVNTGELFF

V: TRBV30
D: -
CDR3: CAWSVLNQETQYF

V: TRBV18
D: TRBD2
CDR3: CASSPISLAGSDEQYF

V: TRBV7-2
D: -
CDR3: CASSLGQINSPLHF

V: TRBV11-3
D: TRBD1
CDR3: CASSLRDRGNTIYF

V: TRBV7-2
D: -
CDR3: CASSLGRGGNEQFF

V: TRBV5-1
D: TRBD1
CDR3: CASRAPGGSNEQFF

V: TRBV10-3
D: -
CDR3: CAVMGDTQYF

V: TRBV10-3
D: -
CDR3: CGGSSGNTIYF

V: TRBV14
D: -
CDR3: CASSQDFGAFSEAFF

V: TRBV18
D: -
CDR3: CASVSREQETQYF

V: TRBV11-2
D: -
CDR3: CASSLASNYEQYF

V: TRBV19
D: TRBD1
CDR3: CASSSGQGYEQFF

V: TRBV11-3
D: TRBD2
CDR3: CASSPTGTRSNNEQFF

V: TRBV11-3
D: -
CDR3: CASSLESGARSEAFF

V: TRBV19
D: -
CDR3: CASRAVQGLTVYF

V: TRBV9
D: -
CDR3: CASSQGGGTEAFF

V: TRBV28
D: -
CDR3: CASSLGGVGKGNTIYF

V: TRBV7-6
D: TRBD1
CDR3: CASSPRGAGQGFSPLHF

V: TRBV25-1
D: TRBD2
CDR3: CASSIAGIVNNEQFF

V: TRBV29-1
D: TRBD2
CDR3: CSVATSGPYEQYF

V: TRBV10-2
D: -
CDR3: CASGVSGNTIYF

V: TRBV6-5
D: -
CDR3: CASRWGSTYEQYF

V: TRBV30
D: -
CDR3: CAWTLHPNQPQHF